The clone carrying this TCR beta chain was recorded many times. The data were obtained in a study of T cells in Graves' hyperthyroidism and ophthalmopathy. Patients aged 18 to 65 had newly diagnosed hyperthyroidism lasting under 2 months. Those patients with uncontrolled infection, other autoimmune disease, pregnancy or lactation were excluded. RNA transcripts served as the template for amplifying TCR beta CDR3 regions. The primer set for the first-round RT-PCR of the TCR CDR3 was HTBI. TCRdb redid the calling of the multiplex PCR reads with MiXCR, one entry per CDR3 protein. The sample records about 290,000 distinct CDR3 sequences, 13% being singletons. Germline V gene lookup returns CDR1 MDHEN and CDR2 SYDVKM. This CDR3 is built from 19 residues. Trimming cost V 5 bases and J 1 base; bases outside gene matches: 13.

This chain connects TRBV28 to TRBJ2-5, with 13 nucleotides matching TRBD2. The sequenced material came from blood. This receptor was obtained from a woman aged 25 to 45 with Graves' hyperthyroidism that later progressed to Graves' ophthalmopathy. In DNA form, the CDR3 reads TGTGCCAGCAGTCACCCTCCGGGACTAGCGGGGATTCTCCAAGAGACCCAGTACTTC. Translating it yields CASSHPPGLAGILQETQYF.